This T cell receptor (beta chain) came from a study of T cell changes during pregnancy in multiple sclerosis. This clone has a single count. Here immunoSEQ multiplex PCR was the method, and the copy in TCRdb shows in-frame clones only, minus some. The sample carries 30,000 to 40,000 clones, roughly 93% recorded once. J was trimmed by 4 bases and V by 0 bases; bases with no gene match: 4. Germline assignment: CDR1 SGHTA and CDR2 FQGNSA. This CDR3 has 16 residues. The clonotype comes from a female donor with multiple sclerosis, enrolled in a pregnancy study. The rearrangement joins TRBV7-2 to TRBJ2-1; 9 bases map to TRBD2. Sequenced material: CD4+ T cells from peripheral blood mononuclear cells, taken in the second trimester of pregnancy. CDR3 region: CASSLAGGRVYNEQFF. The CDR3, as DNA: TGTGCCAGCAGCTTAGCCGGCGGGAGGGTTTACAATGAGCAGTTCTTC.